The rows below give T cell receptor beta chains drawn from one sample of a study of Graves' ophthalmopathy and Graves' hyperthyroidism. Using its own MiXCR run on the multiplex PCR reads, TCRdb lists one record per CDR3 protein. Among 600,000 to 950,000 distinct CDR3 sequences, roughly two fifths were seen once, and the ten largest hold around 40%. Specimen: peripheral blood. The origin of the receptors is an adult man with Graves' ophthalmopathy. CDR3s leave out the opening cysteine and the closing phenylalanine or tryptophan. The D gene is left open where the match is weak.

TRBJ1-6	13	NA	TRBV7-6	ASSSSPGVDSPLH
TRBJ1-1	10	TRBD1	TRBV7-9	ASRAGQGEAF
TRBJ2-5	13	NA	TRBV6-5	ASSNMRGYQETQY
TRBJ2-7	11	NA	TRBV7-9	ASSFGRVREQY
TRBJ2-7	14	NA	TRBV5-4	ASSSKGGDRSYEQY
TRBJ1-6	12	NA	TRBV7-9	ASSLVGERSPLH
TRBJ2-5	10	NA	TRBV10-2	ASSDIAETQY
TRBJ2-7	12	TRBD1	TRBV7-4	ASGGTGGWGEQY
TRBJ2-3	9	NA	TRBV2	ASSVLDTQY
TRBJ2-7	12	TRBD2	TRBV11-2	ASRSSGTSYEQY
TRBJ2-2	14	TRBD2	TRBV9	ASSPLAGYDTGELF
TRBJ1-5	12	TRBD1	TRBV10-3	AISRQGGMEPQH
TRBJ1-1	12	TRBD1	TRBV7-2	ASSRDRVATEAF
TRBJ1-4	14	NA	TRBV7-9	ASSSARAPFDEKLF
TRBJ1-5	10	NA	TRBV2	ASGQSNQPQH
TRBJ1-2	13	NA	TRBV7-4	ASSLAQGFSYGYT
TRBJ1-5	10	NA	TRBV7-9	ASSFTNQPQH
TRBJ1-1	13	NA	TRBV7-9	ASSLAGGLGTEAF
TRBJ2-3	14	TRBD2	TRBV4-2	ASSQSGAGETDTQY
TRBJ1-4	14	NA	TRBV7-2	AWGTAGLATNEKLF
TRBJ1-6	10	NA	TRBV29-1	SLGQYNSPLH
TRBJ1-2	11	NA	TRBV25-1	AGSESGGDGYT
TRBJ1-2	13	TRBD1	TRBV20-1	SARDGQGRNYGYT
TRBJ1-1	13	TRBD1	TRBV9	ASSVEGQGETEAF
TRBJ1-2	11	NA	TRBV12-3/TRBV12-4	ASSSDINYGYT
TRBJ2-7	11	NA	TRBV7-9	ASSISGTGEQY
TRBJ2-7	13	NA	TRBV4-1	ASSQASTTAYEQY
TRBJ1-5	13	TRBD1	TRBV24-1	AISVRDRDTPDQH
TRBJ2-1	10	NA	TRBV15	ATSSIQNEQF
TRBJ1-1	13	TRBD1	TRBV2	ASRNRQGAGTEAF
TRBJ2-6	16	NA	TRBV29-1	SVDASRTTGSGANVLT
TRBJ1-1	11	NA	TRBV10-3	AISEAGNTEAF
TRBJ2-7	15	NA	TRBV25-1	ASSEGLPDPYFYEQY
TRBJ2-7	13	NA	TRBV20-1	SASPFGGIVYEQY
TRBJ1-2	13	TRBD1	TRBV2	ASSYGTATNYGYT
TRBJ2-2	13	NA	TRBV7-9	ASSPPGGLLGELF
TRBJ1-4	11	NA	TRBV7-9	ASSRDTNEKLF
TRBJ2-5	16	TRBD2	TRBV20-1	SASPGLAGVWAQETQY
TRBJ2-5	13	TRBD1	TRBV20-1	STRQGGTGAETQY
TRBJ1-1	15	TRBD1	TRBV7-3	ASSQKGGGEMNTEAF
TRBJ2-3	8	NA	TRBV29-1	SVAEDTQY
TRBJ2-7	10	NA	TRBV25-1	ASSEAYYEQY
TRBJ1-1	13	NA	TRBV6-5	ASSYSKVMNTEAF
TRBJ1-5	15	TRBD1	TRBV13	ASSTRQGPYSNQPQH
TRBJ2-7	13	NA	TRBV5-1	ASSEWDKFSYEQY
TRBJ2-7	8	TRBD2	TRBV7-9	ASSSREGP
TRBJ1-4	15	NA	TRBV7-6	ASSGGFGDLTNEKLF
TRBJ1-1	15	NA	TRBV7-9	ASLALSRTAMRPEAF
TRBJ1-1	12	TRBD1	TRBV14	ASRRTGQSTEAF
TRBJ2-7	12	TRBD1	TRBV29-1	SARTGTVYYEQY
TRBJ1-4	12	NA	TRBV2	ASSARGANEKLF
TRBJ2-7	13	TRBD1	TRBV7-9	ASSSGTADFYEQY
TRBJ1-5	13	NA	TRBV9	ASSVEGVSNQPQH